This T cell receptor beta chain emerged from a study of regulatory T cells in long-lasting Graves disease. Study conclusions and caveats: Graves' patients with persistent disease showed TCR diversity lower than patients newly diagnosed.

This CDR3 spans 19 amino acids. Trimming cost V 2 bases and J 4 bases; bases outside gene matches: 19. Germline V CDR1 and CDR2: MNHEY, SVGEGT. Concerning this clonotype: Its antigen is unknown.

Time point denoted: newly diagnosed GD, antithyroid drugs for less than 3 months. Extracted PBMC RNA gave rise to the TCR library. Both iRepertoire HTBI primers and Arm-PCR of CDR3 regions were used to build the TCR beta libraries. As handled by the study authors: Across the samples, identification revealed just over 60 TRBV and roughly 13 TRBJ segments. Each CDR3 protein is one row after TCRdb ran MiXCR on the multiplex PCR reads. TCRdb's processing, not the authors', yielded these V and J calls. The profile shows about 530,000 distinct CDR3 sequences, more than 15% of them singletons. A further study also used this sample, focusing on T cells in Graves' hyperthyroidism and ophthalmopathy.

This material consisted of peripheral blood mononuclear cells (PBMCs), taken at new diagnosis, from a patient treated with antithyroid drugs. This receptor was obtained from a woman between 40 and 65 years old with Graves disease. J is TRBJ1-1 and V is TRBV6-2 or TRBV6-3, with 7 bases identical to TRBD1. Here the CDR3 reads CASSYPKRDRARPPTEAFF. The CDR3 region has the DNA TGTGCCAGCAGTTACCCAAAACGAGACAGGGCTCGGCCCCCCACTGAAGCTTTCTTT.